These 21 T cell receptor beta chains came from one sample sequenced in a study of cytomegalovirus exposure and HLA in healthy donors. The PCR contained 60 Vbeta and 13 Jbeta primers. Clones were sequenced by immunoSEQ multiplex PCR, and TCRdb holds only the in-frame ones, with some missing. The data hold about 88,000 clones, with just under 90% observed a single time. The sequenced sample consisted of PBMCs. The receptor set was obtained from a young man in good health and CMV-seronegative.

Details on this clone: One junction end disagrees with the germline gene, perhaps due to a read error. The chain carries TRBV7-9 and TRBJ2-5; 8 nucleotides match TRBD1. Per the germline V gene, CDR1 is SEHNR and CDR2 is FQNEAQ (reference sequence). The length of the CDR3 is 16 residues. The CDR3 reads CSSSSRDRWVQETQYF. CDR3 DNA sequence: TGTTCCAGCAGCTCCCGGGACAGGTGGGTCCAAGAGACCCAGTACTTC.

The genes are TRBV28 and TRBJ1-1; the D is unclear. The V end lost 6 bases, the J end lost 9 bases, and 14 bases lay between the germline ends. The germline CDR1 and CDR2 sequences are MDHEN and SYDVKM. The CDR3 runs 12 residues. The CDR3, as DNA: TGTGCCAGCAGCTGGAGACGGTTCCAAGCTTTCTTT. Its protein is CASSWRRFQAFF.

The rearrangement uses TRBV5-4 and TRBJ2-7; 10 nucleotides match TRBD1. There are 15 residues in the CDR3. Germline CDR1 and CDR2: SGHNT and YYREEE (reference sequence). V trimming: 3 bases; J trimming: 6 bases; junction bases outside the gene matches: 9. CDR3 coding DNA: TGTGCCAGCAGCTCACTAGACAGGGGGCGAGGCGAGCAGTACTTC. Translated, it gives CASSSLDRGRGEQYF. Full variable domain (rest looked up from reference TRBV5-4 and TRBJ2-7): ETGVTQSPTHLIKTRGQQVTLRCSSQSGHNTVSWYQQALGQGPQFIFQYYREEENGRGNFPPRFSGLQFPNYSSELNVNALELDDSALYLCASSSLDRGRGEQYFGPGTRLTVT.

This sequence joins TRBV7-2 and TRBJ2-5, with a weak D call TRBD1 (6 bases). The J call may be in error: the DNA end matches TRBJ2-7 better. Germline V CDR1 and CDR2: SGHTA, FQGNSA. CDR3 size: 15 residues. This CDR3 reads CASSLGGPPAYEQYF. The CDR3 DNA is TGTGCCAGCAGCTTAGGGGGGCCGCCGGCCTACGAGCAGTACTTC.

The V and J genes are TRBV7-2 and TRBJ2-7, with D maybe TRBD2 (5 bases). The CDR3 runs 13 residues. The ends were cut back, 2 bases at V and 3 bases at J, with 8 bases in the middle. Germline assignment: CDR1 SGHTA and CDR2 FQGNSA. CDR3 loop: CASSLKAGYEQYF. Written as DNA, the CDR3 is TGTGCCAGCAGCTTAAAGGCGGGCTACGAGCAGTACTTC.

The CDR3 region has the DNA TGTGCCAGATGGTGGGACAGGGGACCTCTCGAGCAGTACTTC. It codes for CARWWDRGPLEQYF. The chain carries TRBV25-1 and TRBJ2-7, with 10 bases identical to TRBD1. The ends lost 9 bases at V and 6 bases at J; junction bases unmatched: 11. CDR1 and CDR2 (germline): MGHDK, SYGVNS. There are 14 residues in the CDR3.

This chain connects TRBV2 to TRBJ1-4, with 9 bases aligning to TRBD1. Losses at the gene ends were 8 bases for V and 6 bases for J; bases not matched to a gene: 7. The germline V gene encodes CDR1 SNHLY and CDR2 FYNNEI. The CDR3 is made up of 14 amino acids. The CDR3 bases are TGTGCCAGCCGCCACAGGGGGCGCGATGAAAAACTGTTTTTT. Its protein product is CASRHRGRDEKLFF. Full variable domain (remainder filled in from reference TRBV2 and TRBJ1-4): EPEVTQTPSHQVTQMGQEVILRCVPISNHLYFYWYRQILGQKVEFLVSFYNNEISEKSEIFDDQFSVERPDGSNFTLKIRSTKLEDSAMYFCASRHRGRDEKLFFGSGTQLSVL.

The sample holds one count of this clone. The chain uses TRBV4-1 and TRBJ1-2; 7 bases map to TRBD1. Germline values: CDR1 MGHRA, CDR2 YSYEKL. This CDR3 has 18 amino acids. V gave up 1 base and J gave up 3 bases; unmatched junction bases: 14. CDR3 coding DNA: TGCGCCAGCAGCCAAGTCGACAGGGACGTCTTTGCGGACTATGGCTACACCTTC. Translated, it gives CASSQVDRDVFADYGYTF.

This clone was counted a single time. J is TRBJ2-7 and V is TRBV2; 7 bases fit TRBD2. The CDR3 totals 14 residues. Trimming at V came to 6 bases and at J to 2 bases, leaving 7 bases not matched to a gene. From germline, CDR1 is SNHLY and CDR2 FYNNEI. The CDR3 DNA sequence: TGTGCCAGCAGGCCGGACGGGGGGACCTACGAGCAGTACTTC. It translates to CASRPDGGTYEQYF. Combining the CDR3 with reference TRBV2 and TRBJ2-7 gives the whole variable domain EPEVTQTPSHQVTQMGQEVILRCVPISNHLYFYWYRQILGQKVEFLVSFYNNEISEKSEIFDDQFSVERPDGSNFTLKIRSTKLEDSAMYFCASRPDGGTYEQYFGPGTRLTVT.

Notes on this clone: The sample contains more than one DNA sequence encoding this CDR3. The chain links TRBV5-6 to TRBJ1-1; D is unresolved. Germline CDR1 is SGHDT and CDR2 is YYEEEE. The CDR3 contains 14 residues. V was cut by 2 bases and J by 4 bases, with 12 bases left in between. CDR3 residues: CASSLSGMGTEAFF. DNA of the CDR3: TGTGCCAGCAGCTTATCGGGGATGGGCACTGAAGCTTTCTTT.

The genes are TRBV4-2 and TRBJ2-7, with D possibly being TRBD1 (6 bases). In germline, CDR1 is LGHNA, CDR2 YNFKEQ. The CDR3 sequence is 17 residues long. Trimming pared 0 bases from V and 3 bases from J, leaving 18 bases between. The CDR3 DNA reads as TGTGCCAGCAGCCAAGATTCTCGAACGACAGGAGGCTACGAGCAGTACTTC. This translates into CASSQDSRTTGGYEQYF.

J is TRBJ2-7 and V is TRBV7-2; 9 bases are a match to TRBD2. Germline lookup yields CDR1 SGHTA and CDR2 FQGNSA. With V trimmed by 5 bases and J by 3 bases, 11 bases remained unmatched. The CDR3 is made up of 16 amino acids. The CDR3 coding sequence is TGTGCCAGCAGCCTAATGCCGACTAGCGGTCGCTACGAGCAGTACTTC. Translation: CASSLMPTSGRYEQYF.

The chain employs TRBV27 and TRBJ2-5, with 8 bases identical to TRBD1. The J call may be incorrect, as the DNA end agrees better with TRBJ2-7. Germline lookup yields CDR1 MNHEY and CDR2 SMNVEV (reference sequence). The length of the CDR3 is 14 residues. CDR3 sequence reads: CASTAQGESYEQYF. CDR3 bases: TGTGCCAGCACTGCACAGGGGGAGAGCTACGAGCAGTACTTC.

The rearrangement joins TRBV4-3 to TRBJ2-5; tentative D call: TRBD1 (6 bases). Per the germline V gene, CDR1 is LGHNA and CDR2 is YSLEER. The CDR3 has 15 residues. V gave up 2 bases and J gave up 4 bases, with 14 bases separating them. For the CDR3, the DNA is TGCGCCAGCAGCCAATGGGGGCGCCTGGGAGAGACCCAGTACTTC. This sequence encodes CASSQWGRLGETQYF.

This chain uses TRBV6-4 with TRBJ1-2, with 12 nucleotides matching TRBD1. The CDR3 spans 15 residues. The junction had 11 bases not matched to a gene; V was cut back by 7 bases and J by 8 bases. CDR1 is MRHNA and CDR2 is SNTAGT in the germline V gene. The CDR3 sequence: CASKAGTGGAGGYTF. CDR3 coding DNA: TGTGCCAGCAAGGCTGGGACAGGGGGCGCAGGGGGCTACACCTTC.

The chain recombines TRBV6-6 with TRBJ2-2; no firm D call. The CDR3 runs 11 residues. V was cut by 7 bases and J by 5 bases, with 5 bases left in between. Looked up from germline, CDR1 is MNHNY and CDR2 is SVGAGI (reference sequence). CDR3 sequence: CASTITGELFF. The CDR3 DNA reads TGTGCCAGCACTATAACCGGGGAGCTGTTTTTT.

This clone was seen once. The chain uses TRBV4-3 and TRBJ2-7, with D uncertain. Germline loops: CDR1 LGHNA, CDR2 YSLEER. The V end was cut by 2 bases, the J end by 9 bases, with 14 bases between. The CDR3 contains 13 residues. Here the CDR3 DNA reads TGCGCCAGCAGCCAAACCCCCGCCGGTGGGCAGTACTTC. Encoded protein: CASSQTPAGGQYF.

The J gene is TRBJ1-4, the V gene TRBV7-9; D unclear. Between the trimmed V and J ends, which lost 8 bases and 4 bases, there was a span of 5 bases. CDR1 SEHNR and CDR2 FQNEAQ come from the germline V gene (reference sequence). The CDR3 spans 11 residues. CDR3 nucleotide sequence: TGTGCCAGCGGCCGTAATGAAAAACTGTTTTTT. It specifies CASGRNEKLFF.

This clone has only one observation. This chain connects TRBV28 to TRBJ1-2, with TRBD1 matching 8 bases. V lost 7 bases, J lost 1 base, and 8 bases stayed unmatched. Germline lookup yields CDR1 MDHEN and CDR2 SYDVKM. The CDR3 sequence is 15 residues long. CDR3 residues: CASTERTGINYGYTF. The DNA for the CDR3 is TGTGCCAGCACCGAAAGGACAGGGATTAACTATGGCTACACCTTC.

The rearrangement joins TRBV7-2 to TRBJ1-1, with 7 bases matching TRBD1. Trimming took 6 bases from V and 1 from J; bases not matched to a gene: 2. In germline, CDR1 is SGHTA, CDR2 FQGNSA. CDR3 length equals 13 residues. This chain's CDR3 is CASSWTGNTEAFF. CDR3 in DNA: TGTGCCAGCAGTTGGACAGGGAACACTGAAGCTTTCTTT. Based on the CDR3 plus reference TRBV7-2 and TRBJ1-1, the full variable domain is GAGVSQSPSNKVTEKGKDVELRCDPISGHTALYWYRQSLGQGLEFLIYFQGNSAPDKSGLPSDRFSAERTGGSVSTLTIQRTQQEDSAVYLCASSWTGNTEAFFGQGTRLTVV.

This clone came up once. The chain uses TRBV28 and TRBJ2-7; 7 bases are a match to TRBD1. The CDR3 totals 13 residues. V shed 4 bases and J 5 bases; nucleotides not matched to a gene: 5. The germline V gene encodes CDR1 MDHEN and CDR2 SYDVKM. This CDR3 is CASSSHRGHEQYF. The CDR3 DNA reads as TGTGCCAGCAGTTCCCACAGGGGACACGAGCAGTACTTC.